This TCR beta chain was recorded in a study of T-cell reconstitution after alpha-beta-depleted transplantation in children (dated by TCRdb to about 2016). Describing the broader study: The study quantitatively tracked T-cell immune reconstitution after TCRalphabeta/CD19-depleted allogeneic hematopoietic cell transplantation in children using TCR repertoire profiling.

Receptor libraries were prepared by PCR. This sample was sequenced with an Illumina HiSeq 2500. To normalize quantification of the TCRbeta repertoire, the TCR libraries were built with molecular barcoding that relied on unique molecular identifiers. Using fastp at Q25 and MiXCR, TCRdb reprocessed the public reads and kept productive beta chains. When rows share a CDR3 protein, they turn into one entry using the most common DNA and genes. In all, the sample holds hundreds of thousands of distinct CDR3 sequences, and about 14% of those were seen once. The ten top clones hold roughly 4.3% of the sample. Concerning this clonotype: The antigen it binds to is not known. Base-call qualities are not available, and no considerably larger clone is one nucleotide away.

After removal of 4 bases from V and 4 bases from J, the junction retains 8 bases not matched to a gene. Sequences SGHRS (CDR1) and YFSETQ (CDR2) are obtained from the germline V gene. From cysteine to phenylalanine, the CDR3 is 16 amino acids long. Just CDR3 DNA is preserved here, 48 bases in frame from base 1. The rearrangement joined TRBV5-1 to TRBJ2-2; 9 nucleotides in the junction match TRBD1. The material was PBMCs, obtained from the stem cell graft. The source of this sequence is a human donor who donated a stem cell graft to a child with Fanconi anemia. The CDR3 amino acid sequence is: CASSTLQGATTGELFF. The nucleotide sequence is given as TGCGCCAGCAGCACCCTACAGGGGGCGACCACCGGGGAGCTGTTTTTT.